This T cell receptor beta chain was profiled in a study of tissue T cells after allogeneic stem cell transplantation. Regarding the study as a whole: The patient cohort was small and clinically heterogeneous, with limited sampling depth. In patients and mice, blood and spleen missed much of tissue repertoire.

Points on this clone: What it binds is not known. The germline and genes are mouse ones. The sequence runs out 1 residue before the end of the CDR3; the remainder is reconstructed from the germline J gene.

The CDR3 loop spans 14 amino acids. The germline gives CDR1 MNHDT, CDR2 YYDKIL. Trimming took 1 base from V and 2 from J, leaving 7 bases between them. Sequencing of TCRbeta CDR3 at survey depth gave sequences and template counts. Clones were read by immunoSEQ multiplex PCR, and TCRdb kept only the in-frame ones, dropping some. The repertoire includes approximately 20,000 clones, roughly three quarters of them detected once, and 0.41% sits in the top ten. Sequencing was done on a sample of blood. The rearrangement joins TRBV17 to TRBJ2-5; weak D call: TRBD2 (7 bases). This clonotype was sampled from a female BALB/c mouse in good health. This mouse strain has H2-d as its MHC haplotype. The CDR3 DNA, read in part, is TGTGCTAGCAGTAGAGGGGGGGCCCAAGACACCCAGTAC. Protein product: CASSRGGAQDTQY. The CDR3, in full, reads CASSRGGAQDTQYF.